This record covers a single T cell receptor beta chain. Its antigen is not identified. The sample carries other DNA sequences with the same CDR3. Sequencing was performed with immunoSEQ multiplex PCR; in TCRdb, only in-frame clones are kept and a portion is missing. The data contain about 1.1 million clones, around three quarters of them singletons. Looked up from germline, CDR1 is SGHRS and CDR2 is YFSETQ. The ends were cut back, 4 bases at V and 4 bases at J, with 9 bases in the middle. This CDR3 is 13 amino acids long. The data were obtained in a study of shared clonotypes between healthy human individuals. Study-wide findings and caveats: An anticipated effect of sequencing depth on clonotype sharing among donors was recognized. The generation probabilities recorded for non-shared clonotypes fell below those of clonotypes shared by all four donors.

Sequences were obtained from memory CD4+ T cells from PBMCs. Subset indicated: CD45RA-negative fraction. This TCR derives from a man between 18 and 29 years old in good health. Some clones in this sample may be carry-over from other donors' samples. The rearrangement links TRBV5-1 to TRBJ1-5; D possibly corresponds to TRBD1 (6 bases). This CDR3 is CASSPDSNQPQHF. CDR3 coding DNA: TGCGCCAGCAGCCCGGACAGTAATCAGCCCCAGCATTTT.